A single sample gave rise to the 18 T cell receptor beta chains below, sequenced in a study of T cell changes during pregnancy in multiple sclerosis. The assay was immunoSEQ multiplex PCR, and TCRdb's table has in-frame clones only and misses some. The sample has roughly 48,000 clones, over 90% seen once. The sample here was CD8+ T cells from peripheral blood mononuclear cells, taken in the first trimester of pregnancy. Receptors originate from a female donor with multiple sclerosis, enrolled in a pregnancy study.

J is TRBJ2-1 and V is TRBV11-3; 8 positions agree with TRBD2. The V gene's germline CDR1 is SGHNT and CDR2 YENEEA. The CDR3 runs to 15 residues. V dropped 5 bases and J dropped 0; count of bases not matched to a gene: 3. For the CDR3, the DNA is TGTGCCAGCAGCGCGCGGGAGGCCTCCTACAATGAGCAGTTCTTC. Its protein product is CASSAREASYNEQFF.

The chain joins TRBV9 to TRBJ1-3; 7 nucleotides align to TRBD1. CDR3 length: 16 residues. The ends lost 4 bases at V and 2 bases at J; junction bases unmatched: 9. The germline CDR1 and CDR2 sequences are SGDLS and YYNGEE. CDR3: CASSLQGRSAGNTIYF. The DNA of the CDR3 is TGTGCCAGCAGCTTACAGGGGAGGTCCGCTGGAAACACCATATATTTT.

Note on this clone: One junction end does not reproduce the germline sequence, and a read error may be involved. The chain employs TRBV13 and TRBJ1-1; 7 bases match TRBD1. Germline loops: CDR1 PRHDT, CDR2 FYEKMQ (reference sequence). The CDR3 sequence is 16 residues long. The CDR3 sequence: CASSIGTAMNTGRAFF. In DNA form, the CDR3 reads TGTGCCAGCAGCATAGGGACAGCTATGAACACTGGGAGGGCTTTCTTT.

The V call is TRBV29-1, the J call TRBJ1-2; 7 positions agree with TRBD1. The V gene's germline CDR1 is SQVTM and CDR2 ANQGSEA. The J segment lost 3 bases and the V segment lost 4 bases, leaving 8 bases of the junction unmatched. The CDR3 sequence is 14 residues long. As DNA, the CDR3 is TGCAGCGTTGGAGGGGGCCCGCCATACTATGGCTACACCTTC. This codes for CSVGGGPPYYGYTF. The complete variable domain, with remaining parts taken from reference TRBV29-1 and TRBJ1-2, reads SAVISQKPSRDICQRGTSLTIQCQVDSQVTMMFWYRQQPGQSLTLIATANQGSEATYESGFVIDKFPISRPNLTFSTLTVSNMSPEDSSIYLCSVGGGPPYYGYTFGSGTRLTVV.

The chain links TRBV9 to TRBJ2-2; D is possibly TRBD2 (5 bases). This CDR3 has 16 residues. Germline V gives CDR1 SGDLS, CDR2 YYNGEE. V lost 1 base and J lost 1, with 11 bases in between. CDR3 region: CASSVNRAENTGELFF. The DNA for the CDR3 is TGTGCCAGCAGCGTAAACCGAGCGGAGAACACCGGGGAGCTGTTTTTT. Full variable domain (outside the CDR3, taken from reference TRBV9 and TRBJ2-2): DSGVTQTPKHLITATGQRVTLRCSPRSGDLSVYWYQQSLDQGLQFLIQYYNGEERAKGNILERFSAQQFPDLHSELNLSSLELGDSALYFCASSVNRAENTGELFFGEGSRLTVL.

This clone was seen only once. V is TRBV27 and J is TRBJ2-7; D perhaps matches TRBD1 (6 bases). Looked up from germline, CDR1 is MNHEY and CDR2 is SMNVEV (reference sequence). Trimming shortened V by 3 bases and J by 3 bases, and 9 bases separated the two germline ends. The CDR3 spans 13 residues. The CDR3 sequence: CASSLGHFYEQYF. The CDR3, as DNA: TGTGCCAGCAGTTTGGGACACTTCTACGAGCAGTACTTC.

The rearrangement uses TRBV4-2 and TRBJ1-5; D gene uncertain. The CDR3 length is 13 residues. The V end lost 0 bases, the J end lost 4 bases, and 4 bases lay between the germline ends. Per germline, CDR1 LGHNA and CDR2 YNFKEQ. The CDR3 reads CASSQERNQPQHF. In DNA form, the CDR3 reads TGTGCCAGCAGCCAAGAGAGAAATCAGCCCCAGCATTTT.

The J gene is TRBJ1-2, the V gene TRBV2, with a possible D match to TRBD1 (5 bases). Trimming cost V 7 bases and J 6 bases, with 18 bases left between them. CDR1 is SNHLY and CDR2 is FYNNEI in the germline V gene. The CDR3 consists of 14 residues. Here the CDR3 DNA reads TGTGCCAGCAAGGTCTGGACAAATGATCATGGCTACACCTTC. This sequence encodes CASKVWTNDHGYTF.

The chain combines TRBV6-1 with TRBJ1-2; 7 positions match TRBD1. The CDR3 spans 13 residues. V was clipped by 7 bases and J by 2 bases; unmatched bases: 4. CDR1 is MNHNS and CDR2 is SASEGT in the germline V gene. The CDR3 coding sequence is TGTGCCAGCACCTCGACAGGGAACTATGGCTACACCTTC. Its protein is CASTSTGNYGYTF.

V usage is TRBV4-2 and J usage is TRBJ2-5; D might be TRBD2 (5 bases). The CDR3 is 14 amino acids. V was cut by 0 bases and J by 3 bases, with 8 bases left in between. Germline lookup yields CDR1 LGHNA and CDR2 YNFKEQ. The CDR3 bases are TGTGCCAGCAGCCAAGATCAGGAGGAAGAGACCCAGTACTTC. Its translation is CASSQDQEEETQYF.

The V gene is TRBV4-1, the J gene TRBJ1-1; D ambiguous. Germline CDR1 MGHRA, CDR2 YSYEKL. The germline V and J ends were trimmed by 4 bases and 7 bases, with 13 bases remaining between them. The CDR3 contains 13 residues. CDR3 in amino acids: CASSLPEADEAFF. The DNA of the CDR3 is TGCGCCAGCAGCCTCCCAGAGGCAGATGAAGCTTTCTTT.

This clone came up a few times. This rearrangement joins TRBV12-5 to TRBJ1-1; possible D gene TRBD1, 5 bases. V was cut by 2 bases and J by 11 bases, with 9 bases left in between. The germline gives CDR1 LGHNT, CDR2 FRNRAP. The CDR3 consists of 11 residues. This CDR3 is CASGLWGDAFF. The CDR3 DNA follows: TGTGCTAGTGGTTTGTGGGGGGACGCTTTCTTT.

This rearrangement joins TRBV5-6 to TRBJ2-7, with D possibly TRBD1 on 6 matching bases. Per germline, CDR1 SGHDT and CDR2 YYEEEE. Trimming removed 0 bases from V and 3 bases from J, with 16 bases in between. The CDR3 extends over 16 amino acids. CDR3 protein: CASSLGQAALNYEQYF. CDR3 coding DNA: TGTGCCAGCAGCTTGGGACAGGCCGCTCTAAACTACGAGCAGTACTTC.

This clone appeared a single time. This chain joins TRBV11-2 and TRBJ2-7; D may be TRBD2 (5 bases). The CDR3 length is 13 residues. Germline values: CDR1 SGHAT, CDR2 FQNNGV. The V end lost 4 bases, the J end lost 0 bases, and 7 bases lay between the germline ends. The chain's CDR3 is CASSSGSSYEQYF. In DNA, the CDR3 is TGTGCCAGCAGCTCTGGGAGCTCCTACGAGCAGTACTTC. The full variable domain, with the rest looked up from reference TRBV11-2 and TRBJ2-7, is EAGVAQSPRYKIIEKRQSVAFWCNPISGHATLYWYQQILGQGPKLLIQFQNNGVVDDSQLPKDRFSAERLKGVDSTLKIQPAKLEDSAVYLCASSSGSSYEQYFGPGTRLTVT.

The chain links TRBV5-4 to TRBJ2-3; 8 nucleotides line up with TRBD1. Germline values: CDR1 SGHNT, CDR2 YYREEE (reference sequence). Losses at the gene ends were 5 bases for V and 3 bases for J; bases not matched to a gene: 8. The CDR3 runs 15 residues. Here the CDR3 reads CASRTRTGSTDTQYF. The CDR3 region has the DNA TGTGCCAGCAGGACTAGGACAGGGTCTACAGATACGCAGTATTTT.

The chain recombines TRBV7-9 with TRBJ2-2; perhaps TRBD2 as D (5 bases). The CDR3 contains 15 residues. The ends were cut back, 6 bases at V and 5 bases at J, with 16 bases in the middle. The V gene's germline CDR1 is SEHNR and CDR2 FQNEAQ (reference sequence). The CDR3, as DNA: TGTGCCAGCAGTCAATTGGGTAGGGAGACCGGGGAGCTGTTTTTT. As protein: CASSQLGRETGELFF.

The rearrangement uses TRBV19 and TRBJ2-7, with TRBD2 identical over 9 bases. There are 15 residues in the CDR3. The J segment lost 4 bases and the V segment lost 3 bases, leaving 7 bases of the junction unmatched. The germline V gene has CDR1 LNHDA and CDR2 SQIVND (reference sequence). CDR3 bases: TGTGCCAGTAGTATCTTGGCGGGAGGGGAGTACGAGCAGTACTTC. Protein sequence: CASSILAGGEYEQYF.

This chain uses TRBV4-1 with TRBJ2-3, with D maybe TRBD2 (6 bases). The CDR3 sequence is 16 residues long. V was clipped by 0 bases and J by 2 bases, with 12 bases between them. Germline-derived CDR1 and CDR2 are MGHRA and YSYEKL. DNA of the CDR3: TGCGCCAGCAGCCAAGAAGGGGTAGCGGTCACAGATACGCAGTATTTT. It is translated as CASSQEGVAVTDTQYF.